Listed here are 17 T cell receptor beta chains from one sample, sequenced in a study of vaccination effects on CD4 cells after COVID-19. The antigens of these receptors remain unknown. TCRdb's table, derived via immunoSEQ multiplex PCR, lists solely in-frame clones and lacks some. The profile shows 65,000 to 90,000 clones, around 73% of them singletons. Subsequent to a culture period of 10 to 11 days, CD4+ T cells were isolated. Two-dose BNT162b2 or mRNA-1273 vaccination was given to participants. This sample comprised CD4+ T cells from PBMCs cultured without peptide, obtained after COVID-19 vaccination. These receptors were collected from a human donor who received a COVID-19 vaccine.

This chain links TRBV15 with TRBJ1-2; D is undetermined. Germline lookup yields CDR1 LNHNV and CDR2 YYDKDF (reference sequence). CDR3 length: 13 amino acids. V gave up 1 base and J gave up 8 bases, with 11 bases separating them. The CDR3 region is CATSRVGLGGYTF. DNA for the CDR3: TGTGCCACCAGCAGAGTAGGCTTAGGGGGCTACACCTTC.

J is TRBJ1-2 and V is TRBV2; 10 nucleotides line up with TRBD1. J gave up 4 bases and V 10 bases, and 6 bases lay outside the gene matches. This CDR3 comprises 13 residues. Germline lookup yields CDR1 SNHLY and CDR2 FYNNEI. CDR3 nucleotides: TGTGCCACCACTCGACAGGGGGCCTATGGCTACACCTTC. Translation gives CATTRQGAYGYTF.

The chain recombines TRBV3-1 (or the pseudogene TRBV3-2) with TRBJ1-6, with D tentatively TRBD1 (6 bases). The V end lost 4 bases, the J end lost 1 base, and 8 bases lay between the germline ends. Germline V gene lookup returns CDR1 LGHDT and CDR2 YNNKEL (reference sequence). This CDR3 spans 15 amino acids. CDR3 sequence reads: CASSLGQSYNSPLHF. CDR3 sequence (DNA): TGTGCCAGCAGCCTAGGACAGTCCTATAATTCACCCCTCCACTTT.

J is TRBJ2-3 and V is TRBV19, with a possible D match to TRBD2 (6 bases). This CDR3 comprises 15 residues. V lost 4 bases, J lost 0 bases, and 11 bases lay in between. CDR1 and CDR2 from the germline V gene are LNHDA and SQIVND (reference sequence). CDR3: CASSNPGVSTDTQYF. Written as DNA, the CDR3 is TGTGCCAGTAGTAACCCGGGGGTCAGCACAGATACGCAGTATTTT.

V is TRBV5-1 and J is TRBJ2-7; the D gene is possibly TRBD1 (5 bases). The CDR3 is made up of 12 amino acids. The germline CDR1 and CDR2 sequences are SGHRS and YFSETQ. The ends were cut back, 4 bases at V and 3 bases at J, with 8 bases in the middle. DNA of the CDR3: TGCGCCAGCAGCCCCACAGGCTACGAGCAGTACGTC. Protein product: CASSPTGYEQYV.

The gene calls are TRBV29-1 and TRBJ1-2; TRBD1 aligns across 7 bases. CDR1 is SQVTM, CDR2 ANQGSEA, per germline. V lost 8 bases and J lost 8; bases outside the gene matches: 8. The CDR3 totals 11 residues. The CDR3 here is CSSGQVSGYTF. The DNA for the CDR3 is TGCAGCTCCGGACAGGTTTCGGGCTACACCTTC. The full variable domain, its missing parts supplied by reference TRBV29-1 and TRBJ1-2, is SAVISQKPSRDICQRGTSLTIQCQVDSQVTMMFWYRQQPGQSLTLIATANQGSEATYESGFVIDKFPISRPNLTFSTLTVSNMSPEDSSIYLCSSGQVSGYTFGSGTRLTVV.

The rearrangement uses TRBV5-1 and TRBJ2-7; D remains unclear. This CDR3 is built from 17 residues. V lost 0 bases and J 0 bases, leaving 16 bases between the germline ends. Germline V lookup: CDR1 SGHRS, CDR2 YFSETQ. CDR3 DNA sequence: TGCGCCAGCAGCTTGGAAGGCTTGGGCATCTTCTCCTACGAGCAGTACGTC. Translated: CASSLEGLGIFSYEQYV.

The V call is TRBV6-2 or TRBV6-3, the J call TRBJ2-7; D gene uncertain. Germline CDR1 and CDR2: MNHEY and SVGEGT. CDR3 size: 12 residues. The V and J ends lost 5 bases and 2 bases respectively, with 7 bases between them. The CDR3 sequence: CASSTRTYEQYV. CDR3 sequence (DNA): TGTGCCAGCAGTACACGGACCTACGAGCAGTACGTC.

V usage is TRBV19 and J usage is TRBJ1-2; no firm D call. Trimming cost V 5 bases and J 3 bases, with 7 bases left between them. Germline values: CDR1 LNHDA, CDR2 SQIVND (reference sequence). The CDR3 extends over 12 amino acids. The CDR3: CASSRFHYGYTF. Written as DNA, the CDR3 is TGTGCCAGTAGTCGTTTCCACTATGGCTACACCTTC. The full variable domain, rest sourced from reference TRBV19 and TRBJ1-2, is DGGITQSPKYLFRKEGQNVTLSCEQNLNHDAMYWYRQDPGQGLRLIYYSQIVNDFQKGDIAEGYSVSREKKESFPLTVTSAQKNPTAFYLCASSRFHYGYTFGSGTRLTVV.

This sequence joins TRBV2 and TRBJ1-6, with unresolved D. The germline gives CDR1 SNHLY, CDR2 FYNNEI. The CDR3 loop spans 12 amino acids. V shed 7 bases and J shed 13 bases, with 14 bases lying between them. In DNA, the CDR3 is TGTGCCAGCAAATCTCGCTGGACTCCCCTCCACTTT. It yields the protein CASKSRWTPLHF.

The gene calls are TRBV5-1 and TRBJ2-7, with 9 bases matching TRBD1. The CDR3 runs 15 residues. Trimming cost V 3 bases and J 1 base; bases outside gene matches: 5. Germline CDR1 and CDR2: SGHRS and YFSETQ. CDR3 nucleotide sequence: TGCGCCAGCAGCTGGGGGACAGGGCCTTCCTACGAGCAGTACGTC. This translates into CASSWGTGPSYEQYV.

The rearrangement joins TRBV4-1 to TRBJ1-5; 8 nucleotides match TRBD1. The J segment lost 4 bases and the V segment lost 1 base, leaving 18 bases of the junction unmatched. The length of the CDR3 is 20 residues. Germline V lookup: CDR1 MGHRA, CDR2 YSYEKL. The CDR3 nucleotides read TGCGCCAGCAGCCAAGGAAAGGGGACAGGCTGGAATCCACGGAATCAGCCCCAGCATTTT. This encodes CASSQGKGTGWNPRNQPQHF.

J is TRBJ1-5 and V is TRBV5-6; possibly TRBD1 for D (5 bases). This CDR3 is built from 14 residues. The germline gives CDR1 SGHDT, CDR2 YYEEEE. V lost 4 bases, J lost 4 bases, and 12 bases lay in between. CDR3 residues: CASSLRQPNQPQHF. The CDR3 DNA sequence: TGTGCCAGCAGCCTAAGACAGCCTAATCAGCCCCAGCATTTT.

The chain employs TRBV2 and TRBJ1-1, with TRBD1 matching 7 bases. The CDR3 totals 17 residues. Germline loops: CDR1 SNHLY, CDR2 FYNNEI. V gave up 6 bases and J gave up 0 bases; unmatched junction bases: 13. CDR3 sequence reads: CASRGARDRALNTEAFF. The CDR3 region has the DNA TGTGCCAGCAGAGGAGCCCGGGACAGAGCCTTGAACACTGAAGCTTTCTTT.

This chain uses TRBV19 with TRBJ1-2, with TRBD1 matching 11 bases. Germline V lookup: CDR1 LNHDA, CDR2 SQIVND (reference sequence). The CDR3 is 14 amino acids. Unmatched junction bases numbered 4, after V lost 5 bases and J lost 5 bases. The CDR3: CASSGQGAQYGYTF. CDR3 DNA: TGTGCCAGTAGTGGACAGGGGGCGCAGTATGGCTACACCTTC.

The rearrangement uses TRBV7-2 and TRBJ1-3; D is ambiguous. The CDR3 contains 15 residues. Germline V gene lookup returns CDR1 SGHTA and CDR2 FQGNSA. The germline V and J ends were trimmed by 2 bases and 4 bases, with 12 bases remaining between them. The CDR3 region has the DNA TGTGCCAGCAGCTTATACGGGGTAACAGGAAACACCATATATTTT. Protein sequence: CASSLYGVTGNTIYF.

The chain carries TRBV5-1 and TRBJ2-1; D might be TRBD2 (7 bases). The length of the CDR3 is 16 residues. Germline V gene sequence: CDR1 SGHRS, CDR2 YFSETQ. Trimming pared 4 bases from V and 1 base from J, leaving 15 bases between. In DNA form, the CDR3 reads TGCGCCAGCAGCAGGAGCGGGACACTTTCCTACAATGAGCAGTTCTTC. Translated, it gives CASSRSGTLSYNEQFF.